These T cell receptor beta chains were read from a single sample in a study of blood T cell repertoires in COVID-19. Sequencing was performed with immunoSEQ multiplex PCR; in TCRdb, only in-frame clones are kept and a portion is missing. The data hold some 200,000 clones, with around four fifths observed a single time. Sample: PBMCs or T cells enriched from blood (not recorded which). These receptors were obtained from a man between 35 and 55 years old who had recovered from COVID-19. Each CDR3 is given with its conserved first and last residue. D genes are given only for firm matches. Clone size, where shown, is once, few, many, or a class for clones that have expanded.

v_gene	abundance	j_gene	d_gene	len	CDR3aa	CDR3nt
TRBV27	-	TRBJ2-6	-	15	CASSLQGPGANVLTF	TGTGCCAGCAGTTTACAGGGCCCTGGGGCCAACGTCCTGACTTTC
TRBV5-1	-	TRBJ1-1	TRBD1	13	CASRGQANTEAFF	TGCGCCAGCCGGGGACAGGCGAACACTGAAGCTTTCTTT
TRBV30	once	TRBJ1-6	TRBD1	18	CAWSSSDRGFTYNSPLHF	TGTGCCTGGAGCTCGAGCGACAGGGGGTTTACCTATAATTCACCCCTCCACTTT
TRBV5-1	-	TRBJ2-5	TRBD2	16	CASSLAPGDGGETQYF	TGCGCCAGCAGCTTGGCCCCGGGAGACGGGGGGGAGACCCAGTACTTC
TRBV7-9	-	TRBJ1-2	-	14	CASSLAPQHQGYTF	TGTGCCAGCAGCTTAGCGCCACAGCATCAGGGCTACACCTTC
TRBV4-1	-	TRBJ2-2	-	17	CASSQGASRGGSGELFF	TGCGCCAGCAGCCAAGGGGCGAGTCGGGGAGGATCCGGGGAGCTGTTTTTT
TRBV27	few	TRBJ1-4	-	14	CASSSEATNEKLFF	TGTGCCAGCAGTTCCGAGGCAACTAATGAAAAACTGTTTTTT
TRBV11-2	-	TRBJ1-3	-	14	CASSLGYNGNTIYF	TGTGCCAGCAGCTTAGGTTATAATGGAAACACCATATATTTT
TRBV20-1	-	TRBJ1-1	-	11	CSASFGSGAFF	TGCAGTGCTTCTTTCGGGTCCGGAGCTTTCTTT
TRBV19	-	TRBJ1-5	TRBD1	16	CASSIEQGAINQPQHF	TGTGCCAGTAGTATAGAACAGGGGGCTATTAATCAGCCCCAGCATTTT
TRBV27	-	TRBJ1-2	-	16	CASSSVTIQGHYGYTF	TGTGCCAGCAGTTCAGTCACTATTCAGGGGCACTATGGCTACACCTTC
TRBV4-3	-	TRBJ2-1	TRBD2	15	CASSQRAGGSNEQFF	TGCGCCAGCAGCCAAAGAGCGGGAGGGTCCAATGAGCAGTTCTTC
TRBV7-9	-	TRBJ2-7	TRBD1	19	CASSPTGTGGVLSSYEQYF	TGTGCCAGCAGCCCCACCGGGACAGGGGGCGTCCTTAGCTCCTACGAGCAGTACTTC
TRBV19	-	TRBJ2-6	TRBD1	17	CASSKGTGFSGANVLTF	TGTGCCAGTAGCAAAGGGACAGGATTCTCTGGGGCCAACGTCCTGACTTTC
TRBV3-1/TRBV3-2	once	TRBJ2-2	-	13	CASSWTDTGELFF	TGTGCCAGCAGCTGGACTGACACCGGGGAGCTGTTTTTT
TRBV2	-	TRBJ2-2	-	13	CASSRGSAGELFF	TGTGCCAGCAGCAGGGGATCGGCCGGGGAGCTGTTTTTT
TRBV19	-	TRBJ2-3	-	16	CASSRQGLSGRDTQYF	TGTGCCAGTAGTCGTCAGGGGCTCAGCGGTCGAGATACGCAGTATTTT
TRBV7-9	-	TRBJ1-2	-	12	CASSNLLYGYTF	TGTGCCAGCAGCAATCTACTCTATGGCTACACCTTC
TRBV5-1	-	TRBJ2-5	TRBD1	13	CASSLEGAKTQYF	TGCGCCAGCAGCTTGGAGGGGGCAAAGACCCAGTACTTC